The 7 T cell receptor beta chains below were found in one sample sequenced in a study of blood T cell repertoires in COVID-19. Generated by immunoSEQ multiplex PCR, the TCRdb table keeps only in-frame clones and is missing some. Of tens of thousands of clones listed, approximately 87% were seen once; the top ten hold 24%. Sequencing was performed on peripheral blood. The source of these receptors is a human donor with active COVID-19. The donor label of this sample is uncertain.

The J gene is TRBJ2-7, the V gene TRBV6-6; maybe TRBD2 (6 bases). CDR3 size: 12 residues. Germline lookup yields CDR1 MNHNY and CDR2 SVGAGI (reference sequence). V lost 6 bases and J 3 bases, leaving 9 bases between the germline ends. CDR3 region: CASSRLGYEQYF. The CDR3 bases are TGTGCCAGCAGCCGACTAGGCTACGAGCAGTACTTC.

The chain carries TRBV29-1 and TRBJ1-2; D ambiguous. Germline CDR1 reads SQVTM; CDR2 reads ANQGSEA. The ends were cut back, 7 bases at V and 3 bases at J, with 9 bases in the middle. The CDR3 length is 11 residues. The CDR3 here is CSGTWHYGYTF. The CDR3 DNA reads TGCAGCGGGACTTGGCACTATGGCTACACCTTC.

The chain combines TRBV19 with TRBJ2-7; 10 positions match TRBD1. CDR1 and CDR2 from the germline V gene are LNHDA and SQIVND (reference sequence). The V and J ends lost 3 bases and 0 bases, in that order; junction bases with no gene match: 8. The length of the CDR3 is 17 residues. CDR3 coding DNA: TGTGCCAGTAGTATCGGTGGACAGGGGGGAGTCTCCTACGAGCAGTACTTC. Encoded protein: CASSIGGQGGVSYEQYF.

The rearrangement joins TRBV30 to TRBJ2-2; D gene uncertain. The germline V gene encodes CDR1 GTSNPN and CDR2 SVGIG (reference sequence). There are 15 residues in the CDR3. Deletions cut 0 bases from V and 5 bases from J, with 13 bases between. The CDR3 bases are TGTGCCTGGAGTGTACTGACGGCGGCTACCGGGGAGCTGTTTTTT. Amino acids: CAWSVLTAATGELFF.

The rearrangement uses TRBV19 and TRBJ2-3; the match to TRBD1 covers 7 bases. The CDR3 is 16 residues long. Germline CDR1 is LNHDA and CDR2 is SQIVND (reference sequence). With V trimmed by 2 bases and J by 2 bases, 7 bases remained unmatched. CDR3 protein: CASSIPRQGPTDTQYF. DNA for the CDR3: TGTGCCAGTAGTATACCCCGACAGGGACCCACAGATACGCAGTATTTT. Drawing the rest from reference TRBV19 and TRBJ2-3, the complete variable domain is DGGITQSPKYLFRKEGQNVTLSCEQNLNHDAMYWYRQDPGQGLRLIYYSQIVNDFQKGDIAEGYSVSREKKESFPLTVTSAQKNPTAFYLCASSIPRQGPTDTQYFGPGTRLTVL.

The rearrangement joins TRBV4-3 to TRBJ2-1; D gene unclear. Per the germline V gene, CDR1 is LGHNA and CDR2 is YSLEER. The V gene lost 0 bases and the J gene lost 6 bases, with 6 bases spanning the gap. The CDR3 spans 13 residues. DNA for the CDR3: TGCGCCAGCAGCCAAGAGGCTAGCAATGAGCAGTTCTTC. Its translation is CASSQEASNEQFF.

V gene TRBV3-1 (or the pseudogene TRBV3-2) combines with J gene TRBJ2-7; the match to TRBD1 covers 8 bases. The CDR3 spans 15 residues. V lost 5 bases to trimming and J lost 5 bases; unmatched junction nucleotides: 11. Looked up from germline, CDR1 is LGHDT and CDR2 is YNNKEL (reference sequence). The chain's CDR3 is CASSAEAGGGNEQYF. Written as DNA, the CDR3 is TGTGCCAGCAGCGCAGAGGCAGGGGGCGGGAACGAGCAGTACTTC.